This T cell receptor beta chain came from a study of control samples from healthy donors and cancer patients. The V gene lost 9 bases and the J gene lost 0 bases, with 18 bases spanning the gap. This CDR3 has 15 residues. Per germline, CDR1 SGHTS and CDR2 YDEGEE. Clones were read by immunoSEQ multiplex PCR, and TCRdb kept only the in-frame ones, dropping some. The table records some 150,000 clones, roughly 94% of them present only once. This chain links TRBV5-8 with TRBJ1-2; tentative D call: TRBD1 (5 bases). This sequence originates from a man aged 40-55 years in good health. The material sequenced was blood. CDR3 loop: CANIQGFPANYGYTF. DNA for the CDR3: TGTGCCAACATTCAGGGTTTCCCAGCTAACTATGGCTACACCTTC.